This T cell receptor (beta chain) was profiled in a study of molecular identifiers for immune sequencing clone quantification. CDR1 and CDR2 (germline): MNHEY, SVGEGT. V lost 6 bases, J lost 3 bases, and 15 bases lay in between. The CDR3 has 14 amino acids. Overall study findings and caveats: Barcodes shared by identical TCR molecules could lead to underestimated sizes of highly expanded clones.

TCR libraries were built in bulk with a published protocol and specific TCR primers. TCRdb independently ran MiXCR on the PCR reads; one entry per CDR3 protein. Here the sample spans some 650,000 distinct CDR3 sequences, 15% to 20% being singletons. This clonotype was seen many times. As yet, its antigen is unknown. Sequenced material: naive CD8+ T cells from blood, with Jurkat cell RNA spiked in. Subset denoted: FACS-sorted CD8+CD4-CCR7+CD45RA+ naive T cells. The chain is built from TRBV6-2 or TRBV6-3 and TRBJ2-7; D remains ambiguous. The sequence was collected from a human donor in good health. Some libraries in this study had Jurkat cell RNA spiked in. This CDR3 is CASRNKARNYEQYF. The DNA of the CDR3 is TGTGCCAGCAGGAACAAGGCCCGAAACTACGAGCAGTACTTC.